The 30 T cell receptor beta chains given below trace back to one sample, sequenced in a study of shared clonotypes between healthy human individuals. Data came from immunoSEQ multiplex PCR; TCRdb stores just in-frame clones and leaves some out. The table lists some 2.3 million clones, 85% to 95% of them singletons, with roughly 0.36% in the top ten. The specimen was naive CD4+ T cells from PBMCs. Stated subset: CD45RA+ positively selected. Every receptor here comes from a man in his late teens or twenties in good health. Some clones in this sample may be carry-over from other donors' samples.

The J gene is TRBJ2-2, the V gene TRBV11-2; perhaps TRBD2 as D (5 bases). This CDR3 has 15 amino acids. Germline V lookup: CDR1 SGHAT, CDR2 FQNNGV. Trimming left V 0 bases short and J 5 bases short, with 10 bases between. CDR3 sequence reads: CASSLDGLTTGELFF. The CDR3, as DNA: TGTGCCAGCAGCTTAGATGGACTGACTACCGGGGAGCTGTTTTTT.

The CDR3 DNA reads TGTGCCAGTAGCGGAAGGACAGAGATGAACACTGAAGCTTTCTTT. Translated: CASSGRTEMNTEAFF. The rearrangement links TRBV19 to TRBJ1-1; D might be TRBD1 (6 bases). Between the trimmed V and J ends, which lost 6 bases and 0 bases, there was a span of 14 bases. The germline V gene has CDR1 LNHDA and CDR2 SQIVND (reference sequence). This CDR3 has 15 amino acids.

V gene TRBV27 combines with J gene TRBJ2-3; D perhaps matches TRBD2 (7 bases). The V end lost 4 bases, the J end lost 6 bases, and 17 bases lay between the germline ends. The germline CDR1 and CDR2 sequences are MNHEY and SMNVEV (reference sequence). The CDR3 is made up of 15 amino acids. This CDR3 is CASSSTGRGGDTQYF. CDR3 sequence (DNA): TGTGCCAGCAGTTCTACCGGCAGGGGAGGGGATACGCAGTATTTT.

The chain uses TRBV5-6 and TRBJ1-4, with no clear D. Trimming took 1 base from V and 0 from J, leaving 4 bases between them. The CDR3 consists of 14 residues. Germline V lookup: CDR1 SGHDT, CDR2 YYEEEE. The CDR3 region is CASSLRTTNEKLFF. In DNA form, the CDR3 reads TGTGCCAGCAGCTTGCGAACAACTAATGAAAAACTGTTTTTT.

This clone was detected only once. The V call is TRBV2, the J call TRBJ1-1; a possible D gene is TRBD1 (5 bases). CDR3 length: 13 amino acids. CDR1 is SNHLY and CDR2 is FYNNEI in the germline V gene. V was cut by 5 bases and J by 4 bases, with 11 bases left in between. The CDR3 DNA sequence: TGTGCCAGCAGTTACGACGGGGGCACTGAAGCTTTCTTT. Translated: CASSYDGGTEAFF. Complete variable domain (other parts from reference TRBV2 and TRBJ1-1): EPEVTQTPSHQVTQMGQEVILRCVPISNHLYFYWYRQILGQKVEFLVSFYNNEISEKSEIFDDQFSVERPDGSNFTLKIRSTKLEDSAMYFCASSYDGGTEAFFGQGTRLTVV.

This clone was found a few times. The chain employs TRBV2 and TRBJ2-4; D may be TRBD2 (6 bases). CDR1 is SNHLY, CDR2 FYNNEI, per germline. This CDR3 comprises 14 residues. V was shortened by 8 bases and J by 0 bases, with 11 bases between the two germline ends. CDR3 DNA: TGTGCCAGCCGGGACTCTCTAGCCAAAAACATTCAGTACTTC. As protein: CASRDSLAKNIQYF.

The CDR3 loop is CASSLRTITGLAGVYEQFF. The CDR3 DNA follows: TGTGCCAGCAGCTTACGGACCATAACGGGACTAGCGGGAGTGTATGAGCAGTTCTTC. The rearrangement uses TRBV7-2 and TRBJ2-1; 14 nucleotides agree with TRBD2. Germline V CDR1 and CDR2: SGHTA, FQGNSA. The CDR3 has 19 residues. With V trimmed by 2 bases and J by 8 bases, 14 bases remained unmatched.

The V call is TRBV29-1, the J call TRBJ1-3; D is possibly TRBD1 (5 bases). The germline gives CDR1 SQVTM, CDR2 ANQGSEA. V lost 5 bases, J lost 3 bases, and 8 bases lay in between. The CDR3 sequence is 12 residues long. CDR3 loop: CSVTTDGNTIYF. The DNA for the CDR3 is TGCAGCGTTACGACAGATGGAAACACCATATATTTT.

The chain couples TRBV21-1 to TRBJ1-5. TRBV21-1 is classified as a pseudogene. The CDR3 length is 14 residues. CDR3 sequence: CASSTRSPGQPQHF. The CDR3 region has the DNA TGTGCCAGCAGCACTCGGTCACCGGGTCAGCCCCAGCATTTT.

This chain links TRBV7-9 with TRBJ1-2; the match to TRBD1 covers 8 bases. Germline V lookup: CDR1 SEHNR, CDR2 FQNEAQ (reference sequence). The CDR3 is 16 residues long. V was clipped by 5 bases and J by 4 bases; unmatched bases: 12. The CDR3 nucleotides are TGTGCCAGCAGCCCGGACAGGGTGCGATTATCCTATGGCTACACCTTC. This sequence encodes CASSPDRVRLSYGYTF.

For the CDR3, the DNA is TGTGCCAGCAGTCCTCGGACAGGGGCAACTAATGAAAAACTGTTTTTT. It codes for CASSPRTGATNEKLFF. The chain has TRBV28 and TRBJ1-4; 9 nucleotides align to TRBD1. CDR1 is MDHEN and CDR2 is SYDVKM in the germline V gene. CDR3 length equals 16 residues. Trimming cost V 5 bases and J 0 bases; bases outside gene matches: 4.

The J gene is TRBJ1-2, the V gene TRBV7-2; possibly TRBD1 for D (5 bases). This CDR3 is built from 15 residues. The germline CDR1 and CDR2 sequences are SGHTA and FQGNSA. The V and J ends lost 7 bases and 6 bases respectively, with 21 bases between them. DNA for the CDR3: TGTGCCAGCACCACCCGGAACGGGGCCTCAGATGGCTACACCTTC. Translation gives CASTTRNGASDGYTF.

This clone was recorded only once. The chain employs TRBV2 and TRBJ2-4; 10 nucleotides match TRBD1. V lost 3 bases to trimming and J lost 6 bases; unmatched junction nucleotides: 11. Germline V gene data show CDR1 as SNHLY and CDR2 as FYNNEI. CDR3 size: 17 residues. The CDR3 sequence: CASSDLGTGVALNIQYF. In DNA, the CDR3 is TGTGCCAGCAGTGATCTTGGGACAGGGGTAGCATTAAACATTCAGTACTTC.

The V call is TRBV7-3, the J call TRBJ2-1; perhaps TRBD2 as D (6 bases). The CDR3 consists of 15 residues. The ends were cut back, 3 bases at V and 9 bases at J, with 18 bases in the middle. The V gene's germline CDR1 is SGHTA and CDR2 FQGTGA. The CDR3 DNA sequence: TGTGCCAGCAGCTTCTTCGGGAGAGGGATGGGTGAGCAGTTCTTC. It specifies CASSFFGRGMGEQFF.

Concerning this clone itself: At the DNA level, this CDR3 is encoded by other sequences in the same sample as well. The rearrangement uses TRBV30 and TRBJ2-7; tentatively, D is TRBD1 (5 bases). Germline V gives CDR1 GTSNPN, CDR2 SVGIG (reference sequence). The V end lost 2 bases, the J end lost 4 bases, and 6 bases lay between the germline ends. The CDR3 runs to 11 residues. CDR3 in amino acids: CAWSRQYEQYF. DNA for the CDR3: TGTGCCTGGAGTAGACAGTACGAGCAGTACTTC.

This chain joins TRBV27 and TRBJ2-6; D call uncertain. The CDR3 is 13 amino acids. Trimming took off 6 bases at V and 2 bases at J, with 5 bases between the two ends. Germline loops: CDR1 MNHEY, CDR2 SMNVEV (reference sequence). The CDR3 reads CASRFAGANVLTF. CDR3 DNA: TGTGCCAGCAGGTTCGCTGGGGCCAACGTCCTGACTTTC. The full variable domain, its missing parts supplied by reference TRBV27 and TRBJ2-6, is EAQVTQNPRYLITVTGKKLTVTCSQNMNHEYMSWYRQDPGLGLRQIYYSMNVEVTDKGDVPEGYKVSRKEKRNFPLILESPSPNQTSLYFCASRFAGANVLTFGAGSRLTVL.

The V and J genes are TRBV11-2 and TRBJ2-1; D call uncertain. Looked up from germline, CDR1 is SGHAT and CDR2 is FQNNGV. The CDR3 runs 15 residues. V lost 5 bases and J 5 bases, leaving 16 bases between the germline ends. The CDR3, as DNA: TGTGCCAGCAGCCGTATTAGGAAAGCCAACAATGAGCAGTTCTTC. Translation: CASSRIRKANNEQFF. Combining the CDR3 with reference TRBV11-2 and TRBJ2-1 gives the whole variable domain EAGVAQSPRYKIIEKRQSVAFWCNPISGHATLYWYQQILGQGPKLLIQFQNNGVVDDSQLPKDRFSAERLKGVDSTLKIQPAKLEDSAVYLCASSRIRKANNEQFFGPGTRLTVL.

The count of this clone is one. This sequence joins TRBV30 and TRBJ1-4, with 7 bases that match TRBD1. The CDR3 contains 15 residues. Germline V gene sequence: CDR1 GTSNPN, CDR2 SVGIG (reference sequence). Unmatched junction bases numbered 13, after V lost 5 bases and J lost 7 bases. DNA for the CDR3: TGTGCCTGGGCACGGGGAGGGGGCGCGGGTGAAAAACTGTTTTTT. Amino acid sequence: CAWARGGGAGEKLFF.

The chain recombines TRBV7-3 with TRBJ2-1, with TRBD2 matching over 12 bases. The CDR3 is 18 amino acids. CDR1 and CDR2 from the germline V gene are SGHTA and FQGTGA. With 4 bases clipped from V and 4 bases from J, the junction kept 11 bases outside the gene matches. CDR3 sequence (DNA): TGTGCCAGCAGCTCGACCCGACCTCTAGCGGGGGGGTACAATGAGCAGTTCTTC. The encoded protein is CASSSTRPLAGGYNEQFF.

This clone has just one count. The rearrangement joins TRBV19 to TRBJ2-1, with TRBD2 matching over 11 bases. The CDR3 consists of 15 residues. The junction had 5 bases not matched to a gene; V was cut back by 6 bases and J by 4 bases. Germline CDR1 reads LNHDA; CDR2 reads SQIVND (reference sequence). DNA of the CDR3: TGTGCCAGTAGGGGACTAGCGGAGTCTTACAATGAGCAGTTCTTC. It is translated as CASRGLAESYNEQFF.

This chain joins TRBV29-1 and TRBJ1-2; D gene uncertain. V lost 4 bases, J lost 0 bases, and 12 bases lay in between. Germline-derived CDR1 and CDR2 are SQVTM and ANQGSEA. The CDR3 covers 14 residues. The CDR3 sequence is CSVGQLMTNYGYTF. CDR3 sequence (DNA): TGCAGCGTTGGTCAGCTGATGACTAACTATGGCTACACCTTC. Together with reference TRBV29-1 and TRBJ1-2, the CDR3 gives the full variable domain: SAVISQKPSRDICQRGTSLTIQCQVDSQVTMMFWYRQQPGQSLTLIATANQGSEATYESGFVIDKFPISRPNLTFSTLTVSNMSPEDSSIYLCSVGQLMTNYGYTFGSGTRLTVV.

This chain links TRBV5-1 with TRBJ1-1, with D unresolved. Trimming cost V 0 bases and J 0 bases, with 9 bases left between them. Germline V CDR1 and CDR2: SGHRS, YFSETQ. This CDR3 contains 15 residues. The CDR3 sequence: CASSLEDTVNTEAFF. CDR3 nucleotides: TGCGCCAGCAGCTTGGAAGACACCGTGAACACTGAAGCTTTCTTT.

This chain connects TRBV13 to TRBJ2-7, with D unclear. Germline loops: CDR1 PRHDT, CDR2 FYEKMQ (reference sequence). Trimming took off 2 bases at V and 0 bases at J, with 8 bases between the two ends. The CDR3 length is 14 residues. CDR3 amino acids: CASSLSGFSYEQYF. The CDR3 DNA sequence: TGTGCCAGCAGCTTATCTGGCTTCTCCTACGAGCAGTACTTC.

The chain employs TRBV25-1 and TRBJ2-3; 9 nucleotides align to TRBD1. The germline V gene encodes CDR1 MGHDK and CDR2 SYGVNS. V lost 5 bases and J lost 1; bases outside the gene matches: 4. This CDR3 has 15 residues. The DNA of the CDR3 is TGTGCCAGCAGTAAAACAGGGGGCGGCACAGATACGCAGTATTTT. Protein: CASSKTGGGTDTQYF.

The chain joins TRBV5-1 to TRBJ1-1, with TRBD1 matching 7 bases. The CDR3 covers 12 residues. V gave up 3 bases and J gave up 10 bases; unmatched junction bases: 6. CDR1 and CDR2 (germline): SGHRS, YFSETQ. The CDR3: CASSSQGEGAFF. CDR3 coding DNA: TGCGCCAGCAGCTCTCAGGGGGAAGGAGCTTTCTTT.

This chain links TRBV6-4 with TRBJ2-3, with 10 bases lining up with TRBD2. CDR1 is MRHNA, CDR2 SNTAGT, per germline. The trim removed 4 bases at V and 2 bases at J, leaving 3 bases unmatched. This CDR3 is 15 amino acids long. CDR3 in amino acids: CASSGSGRATDTQYF. The CDR3 DNA follows: TGTGCCAGCAGTGGGAGCGGGAGGGCCACAGATACGCAGTATTTT.

This clone appeared a single time. The chain links TRBV9 to TRBJ2-7; 10 nucleotides match TRBD2. The germline CDR1 and CDR2 sequences are SGDLS and YYNGEE. CDR3 length: 15 amino acids. The ends lost 3 bases at V and 2 bases at J; junction bases unmatched: 5. The CDR3 loop is CASSAASGSAYEQYF. CDR3 sequence (DNA): TGTGCCAGCAGCGCGGCTAGCGGGAGTGCCTACGAGCAGTACTTC.

The genes are TRBV14 and TRBJ2-1, with 7 nucleotides matching TRBD2. This CDR3 has 16 residues. The germline gives CDR1 SGHDN, CDR2 FVKESK. V was clipped by 2 bases and J by 2 bases; unmatched bases: 6. The CDR3 region has the DNA TGTGCCAGCAGCCAAAAAATCCTAGCGGCCTACAATGAGCAGTTCTTC. Its translation is CASSQKILAAYNEQFF.

V gene TRBV29-1 combines with J gene TRBJ1-1; 7 bases align to TRBD1. V was pared by 8 bases and J by 0 bases, with 12 bases of the junction left unmatched. CDR3 size: 15 residues. CDR1 and CDR2 (germline): SQVTM, ANQGSEA. In DNA, the CDR3 is TGCAGCTCAAGAACTGCCGGGACAGTGAACACTGAAGCTTTCTTT. It is translated as CSSRTAGTVNTEAFF. Supplemented by reference TRBV29-1 and TRBJ1-1, the full variable domain reads SAVISQKPSRDICQRGTSLTIQCQVDSQVTMMFWYRQQPGQSLTLIATANQGSEATYESGFVIDKFPISRPNLTFSTLTVSNMSPEDSSIYLCSSRTAGTVNTEAFFGQGTRLTVV.

A word on this clone: Other DNA sequences from this sample encode an identical CDR3 as well. The J gene is TRBJ2-5, the V gene TRBV7-2; 7 nucleotides align to TRBD1. V dropped 5 bases and J dropped 2; count of bases not matched to a gene: 2. The CDR3 extends over 13 amino acids. The germline CDR1 and CDR2 sequences are SGHTA and FQGNSA. CDR3 amino acids: CASSPGQQETQYF. In nucleotides, the CDR3 is TGTGCCAGCAGCCCGGGACAGCAAGAGACCCAGTACTTC.